The rows below give T cell receptor beta chains drawn from one sample of a study of shared clonotypes between healthy human individuals. Generated by immunoSEQ multiplex PCR, the TCRdb table keeps only in-frame clones and is missing some. The sample carries nearly 2 million clones, about 95% recorded once. The sequencing sample was made of naive CD8+ T cells sorted from blood. The receptors shown here come from a man aged 18 to 30 in good health. CDR3s include the opening cysteine and the closing phenylalanine or tryptophan. The D gene is left open where the match is weak. A clone size is listed for some rows: how often the clone was seen (once, few, many), or a class if it is expanded.

TGTGCCAGCAGCTTACTTTCGGTTGGTGAAGCTTTCTTT	CASSLLSVGEAFF	.	once	TRBV13	TRBJ1-1
TGTGCCAGCAGCGAGGGGGGAGTGCCCGGGGAGCTGTTTTTT	CASSEGGVPGELFF	.	.	TRBV9	TRBJ2-2
TGTGCCAGCAGTTTTGGCAGGGGAGGCGGCAACGTCCTGACTTTC	CASSFGRGGGNVLTF	.	.	TRBV27	TRBJ2-6
TGTGCCAGCACCCCGACTACCTCCTACAATGAGCAGTTCTTC	CASTPTTSYNEQFF	.	.	TRBV11-2	TRBJ2-1
TGTGCCAGCAGTTTAGCCGCTACACCTGAGGGACTCTATGGCTACACCTTC	CASSLAATPEGLYGYTF	.	.	TRBV28	TRBJ1-2
TGTGCCAGCAGTAACCTAGCGGGGGGGCACCAAGAGACCCAGTACTTC	CASSNLAGGHQETQYF	TRBD2	.	TRBV2	TRBJ2-5
TGTGCCAGCAGTTACTCAAGCGGGGTGACAGATACGCAGTATTTT	CASSYSSGVTDTQYF	TRBD2	.	TRBV6-5	TRBJ2-3
TGCGCCAGCAGCGTTACAGGGGGTGAAGGGACCCAGTACTTC	CASSVTGGEGTQYF	TRBD1	.	TRBV5-1	TRBJ2-5
TGTGCCAGCAGTCCGGGATTGGGCACCGGGGAGCTGTTTTTT	CASSPGLGTGELFF	.	once	TRBV27	TRBJ2-2
TGTGCCAGCAGCCCAACAGGGAGCACCATATATTTT	CASSPTGSTIYF	.	.	TRBV7-9	TRBJ1-3
TGCGCCAGCTCAGGATCGCTCCCAGATACGCAGTATTTT	CASSGSLPDTQYF	.	.	TRBV10-2	TRBJ2-3
TGTGCCAGCAGTCGCGAGGGGGATAACTATGGCTACACCTTC	CASSREGDNYGYTF	.	.	TRBV9	TRBJ1-2
TGCAGCGTTGTATCCCTGTCCTACGAGCAGTACTTC	CSVVSLSYEQYF	.	.	TRBV29-1	TRBJ2-7
TGCGCCAGCAGCCAAGCGTGGTGGGAGACCCAGTACTTC	CASSQAWWETQYF	.	.	TRBV4-1	TRBJ2-5
TGTGCCAGCAGCTTAAGGGACAGGGCCTATGGGGAGACCCAGTACTTC	CASSLRDRAYGETQYF	TRBD1	.	TRBV13	TRBJ2-5